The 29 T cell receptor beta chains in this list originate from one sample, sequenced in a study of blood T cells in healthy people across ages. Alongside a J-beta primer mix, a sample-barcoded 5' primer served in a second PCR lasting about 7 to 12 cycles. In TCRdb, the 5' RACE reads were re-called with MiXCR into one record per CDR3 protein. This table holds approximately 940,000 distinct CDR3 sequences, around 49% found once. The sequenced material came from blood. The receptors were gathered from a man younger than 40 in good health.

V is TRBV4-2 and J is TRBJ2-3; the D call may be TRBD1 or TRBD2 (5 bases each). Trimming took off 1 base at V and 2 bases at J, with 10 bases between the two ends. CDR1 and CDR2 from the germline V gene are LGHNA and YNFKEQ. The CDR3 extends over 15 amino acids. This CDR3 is CASSQVEGITDTQYF. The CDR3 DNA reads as TGTGCCAGCAGCCAAGTCGAGGGGATCACAGATACGCAGTATTTT.

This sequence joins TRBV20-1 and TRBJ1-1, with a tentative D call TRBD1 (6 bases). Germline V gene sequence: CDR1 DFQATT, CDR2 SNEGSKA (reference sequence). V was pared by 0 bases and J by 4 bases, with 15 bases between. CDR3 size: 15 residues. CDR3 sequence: CSARDPRRGGTEAFF. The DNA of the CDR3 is TGCAGTGCTAGAGACCCCCGAAGAGGGGGCACTGAAGCTTTCTTT.

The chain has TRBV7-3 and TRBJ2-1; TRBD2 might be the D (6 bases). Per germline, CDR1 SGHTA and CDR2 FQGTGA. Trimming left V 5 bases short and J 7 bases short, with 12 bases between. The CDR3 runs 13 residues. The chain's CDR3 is CASSAGLKNEQFF. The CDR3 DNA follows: TGTGCCAGCAGCGCGGGACTTAAGAATGAGCAGTTCTTC.

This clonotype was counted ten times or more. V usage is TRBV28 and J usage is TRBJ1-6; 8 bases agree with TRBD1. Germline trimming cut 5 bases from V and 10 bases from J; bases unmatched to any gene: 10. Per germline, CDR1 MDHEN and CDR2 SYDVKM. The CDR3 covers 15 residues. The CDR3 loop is CASSTPDRDGSPLHF. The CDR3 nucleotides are TGTGCCAGCAGTACCCCGGACAGGGATGGATCACCCCTCCACTTT.

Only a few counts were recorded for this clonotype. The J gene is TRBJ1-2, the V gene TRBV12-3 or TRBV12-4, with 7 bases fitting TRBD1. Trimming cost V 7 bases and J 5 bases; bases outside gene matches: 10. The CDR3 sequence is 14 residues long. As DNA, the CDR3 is TGTGCCAGCACCACCGACAGGGAGGGATATGGCTACACCTTC. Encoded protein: CASTTDREGYGYTF.

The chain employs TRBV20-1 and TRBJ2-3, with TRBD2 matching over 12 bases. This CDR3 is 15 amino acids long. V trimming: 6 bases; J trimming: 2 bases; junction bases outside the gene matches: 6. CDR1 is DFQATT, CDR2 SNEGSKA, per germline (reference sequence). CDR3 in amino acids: CSARTSGETTDTQYF. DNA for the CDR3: TGCAGTGCCCGGACTAGCGGGGAGACCACAGATACGCAGTATTTT.

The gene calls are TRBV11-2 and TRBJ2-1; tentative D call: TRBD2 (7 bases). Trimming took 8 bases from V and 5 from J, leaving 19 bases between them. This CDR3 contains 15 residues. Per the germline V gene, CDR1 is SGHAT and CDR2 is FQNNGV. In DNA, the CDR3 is TGTGCCAGCGCCCTCTCTGCGGGGGCGCACAATGAGCAGTTCTTC. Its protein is CASALSAGAHNEQFF.

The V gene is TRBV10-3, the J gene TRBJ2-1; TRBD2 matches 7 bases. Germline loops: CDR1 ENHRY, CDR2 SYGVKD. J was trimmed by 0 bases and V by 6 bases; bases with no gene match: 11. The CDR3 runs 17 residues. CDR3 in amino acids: CAISTELAVSSYNEQFF. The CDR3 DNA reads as TGTGCCATCAGCACCGAGCTAGCGGTGTCCTCCTACAATGAGCAGTTCTTC.

The CDR3 coding sequence is TGTGCCAGCAGTCACGACGGACAGGCCGTTAACTATGGCTACACCTTC. Its translation: CASSHDGQAVNYGYTF. The chain combines TRBV6-6 with TRBJ1-2; TRBD1 aligns across 7 bases. Trimming removed 5 bases from V and 1 base from J; junction bases left unmatched: 10. There are 16 residues in the CDR3. Germline V CDR1 and CDR2: MNHNY, SVGAGI (reference sequence).

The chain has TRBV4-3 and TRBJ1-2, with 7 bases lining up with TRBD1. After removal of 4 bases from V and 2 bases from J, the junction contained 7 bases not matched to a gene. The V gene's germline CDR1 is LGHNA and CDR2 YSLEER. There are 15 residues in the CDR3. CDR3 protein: CASSPTQGVNYGYTF. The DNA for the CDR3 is TGCGCCAGCAGCCCAACCCAGGGGGTCAACTATGGCTACACCTTC.

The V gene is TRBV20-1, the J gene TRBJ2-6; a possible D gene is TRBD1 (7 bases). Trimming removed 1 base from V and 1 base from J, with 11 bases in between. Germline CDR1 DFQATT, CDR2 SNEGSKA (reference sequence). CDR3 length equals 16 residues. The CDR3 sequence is CSARAGGTSGANVLTF. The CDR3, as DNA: TGCAGTGCTAGAGCAGGGGGGACGTCTGGGGCCAACGTCCTGACTTTC.

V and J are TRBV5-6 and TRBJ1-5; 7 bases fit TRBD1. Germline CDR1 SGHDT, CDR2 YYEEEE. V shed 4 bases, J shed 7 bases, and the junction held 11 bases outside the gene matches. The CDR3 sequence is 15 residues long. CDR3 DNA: TGTGCCAGCAGCCTTCAGGGGGTTCGGCGGCAGCCCCAGCATTTT. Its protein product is CASSLQGVRRQPQHF.

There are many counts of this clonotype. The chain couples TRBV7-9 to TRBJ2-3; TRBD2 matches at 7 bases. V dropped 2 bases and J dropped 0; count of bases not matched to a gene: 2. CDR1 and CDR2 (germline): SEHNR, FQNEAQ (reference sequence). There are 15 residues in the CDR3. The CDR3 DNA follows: TGTGCCAGCAGCTTACTAGCGGCTAGCACAGATACGCAGTATTTT. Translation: CASSLLAASTDTQYF.

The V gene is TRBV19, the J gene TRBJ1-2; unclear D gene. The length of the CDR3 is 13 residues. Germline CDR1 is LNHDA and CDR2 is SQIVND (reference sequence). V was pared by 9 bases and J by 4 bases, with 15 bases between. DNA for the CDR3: TGTGCCAGCACTCCGGGATCACCCTATGGCTACACCTTC. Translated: CASTPGSPYGYTF.

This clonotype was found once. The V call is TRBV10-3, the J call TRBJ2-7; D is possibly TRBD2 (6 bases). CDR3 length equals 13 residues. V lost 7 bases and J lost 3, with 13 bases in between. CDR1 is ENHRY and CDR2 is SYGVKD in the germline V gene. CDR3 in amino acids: CAITAGSDYEQYF. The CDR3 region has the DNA TGTGCCATCACGGCGGGGTCAGACTACGAGCAGTACTTC.

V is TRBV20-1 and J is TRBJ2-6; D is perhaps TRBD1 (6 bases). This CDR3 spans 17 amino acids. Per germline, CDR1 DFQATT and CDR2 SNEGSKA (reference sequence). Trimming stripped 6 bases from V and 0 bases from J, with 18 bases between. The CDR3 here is CSASRTETTSGANVLTF. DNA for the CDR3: TGCAGTGCAAGCCGGACAGAGACTACCTCTGGGGCCAACGTCCTGACTTTC.

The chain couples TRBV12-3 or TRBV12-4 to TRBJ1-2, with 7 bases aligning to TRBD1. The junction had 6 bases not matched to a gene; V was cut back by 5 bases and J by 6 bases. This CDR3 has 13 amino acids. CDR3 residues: CASSPARGHGYTF. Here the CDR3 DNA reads TGTGCCAGCAGTCCAGCAAGGGGGCATGGCTACACCTTC.

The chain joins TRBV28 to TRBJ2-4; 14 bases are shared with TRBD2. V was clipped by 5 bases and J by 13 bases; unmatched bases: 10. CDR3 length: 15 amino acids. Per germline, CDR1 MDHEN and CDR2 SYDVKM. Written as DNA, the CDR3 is TGTGCCAGCAGTACCGGGACTAGCGGGGGCTACGGGCAGTACTTC. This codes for CASSTGTSGGYGQYF.

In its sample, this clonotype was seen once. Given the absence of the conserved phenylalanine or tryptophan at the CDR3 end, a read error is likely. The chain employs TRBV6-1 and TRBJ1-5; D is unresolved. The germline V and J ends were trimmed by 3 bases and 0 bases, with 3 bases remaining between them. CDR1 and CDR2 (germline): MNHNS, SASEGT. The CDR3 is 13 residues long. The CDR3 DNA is TGTGCCAGCAGTGATTATAGCAATCAGCCCCAGCATATT. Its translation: CASSDYSNQPQHI.

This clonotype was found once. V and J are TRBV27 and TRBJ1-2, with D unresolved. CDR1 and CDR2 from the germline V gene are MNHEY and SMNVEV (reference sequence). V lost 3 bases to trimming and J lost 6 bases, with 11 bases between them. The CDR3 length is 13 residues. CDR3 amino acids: CASSLSLTDGYTF. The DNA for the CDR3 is TGTGCCAGCAGTTTGTCGCTGACCGATGGCTACACCTTC.

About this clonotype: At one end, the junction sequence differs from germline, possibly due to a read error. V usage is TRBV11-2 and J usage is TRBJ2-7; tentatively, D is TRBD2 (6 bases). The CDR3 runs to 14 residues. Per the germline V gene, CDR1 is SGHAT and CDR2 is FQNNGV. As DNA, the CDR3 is TGTGCCAGCAGCGTAGATGGGACTCCCTACGAGCAGTACTTC. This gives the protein CASSVDGTPYEQYF.

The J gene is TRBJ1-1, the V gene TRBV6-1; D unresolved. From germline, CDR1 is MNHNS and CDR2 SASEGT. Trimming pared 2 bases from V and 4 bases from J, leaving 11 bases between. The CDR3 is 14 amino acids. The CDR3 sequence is CASSEWVGVTEAFF. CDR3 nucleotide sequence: TGTGCCAGCAGTGAATGGGTTGGCGTCACTGAAGCTTTCTTT.

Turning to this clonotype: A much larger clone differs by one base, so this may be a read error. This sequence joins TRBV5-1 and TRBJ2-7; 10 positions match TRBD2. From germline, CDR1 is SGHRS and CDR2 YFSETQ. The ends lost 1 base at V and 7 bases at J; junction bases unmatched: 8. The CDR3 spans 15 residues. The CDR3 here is CASSLSGTSAGEQYF. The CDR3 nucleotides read TGCGCCAGCAGCTTGTCCGGGACTAGCGCCGGTGAGCAGTACTTC.

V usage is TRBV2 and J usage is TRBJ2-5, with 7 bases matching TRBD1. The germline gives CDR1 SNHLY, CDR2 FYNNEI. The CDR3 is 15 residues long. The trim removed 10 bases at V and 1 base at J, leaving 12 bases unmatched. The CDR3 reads CATSRTGGFQETQYF. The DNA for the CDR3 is TGTGCCACTAGCCGGACAGGAGGCTTCCAAGAGACCCAGTACTTC.

The CDR3 DNA sequence: TGTGCCAGCAGCGCGGAAGGCTCGGCTGCCACGCAGTATTTT. Translation gives CASSAEGSAATQYF. V usage is TRBV9 and J usage is TRBJ2-3; D ambiguous. Trimming stripped 3 bases from V and 9 bases from J, with 17 bases between. This CDR3 comprises 14 residues. From germline, CDR1 is SGDLS and CDR2 YYNGEE.

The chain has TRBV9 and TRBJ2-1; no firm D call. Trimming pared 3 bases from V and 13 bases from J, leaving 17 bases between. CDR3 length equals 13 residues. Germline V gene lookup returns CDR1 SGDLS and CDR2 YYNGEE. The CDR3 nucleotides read TGTGCCAGCAGCGACTTAATACAAGAGACCCAGTTCTTC. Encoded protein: CASSDLIQETQFF.

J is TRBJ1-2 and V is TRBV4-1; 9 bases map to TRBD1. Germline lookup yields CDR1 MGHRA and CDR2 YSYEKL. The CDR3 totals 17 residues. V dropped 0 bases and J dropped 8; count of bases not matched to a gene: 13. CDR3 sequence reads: CASSQEPGQGFLRGYTF. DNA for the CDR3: TGCGCCAGCAGCCAAGAACCGGGACAGGGTTTTTTGAGAGGCTACACCTTC.

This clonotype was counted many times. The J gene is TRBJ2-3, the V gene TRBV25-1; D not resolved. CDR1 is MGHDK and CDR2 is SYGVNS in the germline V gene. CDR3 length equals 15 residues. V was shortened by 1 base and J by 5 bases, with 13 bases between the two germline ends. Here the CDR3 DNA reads TGTGCCAGCAGTGAATTATTTAAGCCCGGAGATACGCAGTATTTT. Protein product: CASSELFKPGDTQYF. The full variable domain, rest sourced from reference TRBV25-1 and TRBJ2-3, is EADIYQTPRYLVIGTGKKITLECSQTMGHDKMYWYQQDPGMELHLIHYSYGVNSTEKGDLSSESTVSRIRTEHFPLTLESARPSHTSQYLCASSELFKPGDTQYFGPGTRLTVL.

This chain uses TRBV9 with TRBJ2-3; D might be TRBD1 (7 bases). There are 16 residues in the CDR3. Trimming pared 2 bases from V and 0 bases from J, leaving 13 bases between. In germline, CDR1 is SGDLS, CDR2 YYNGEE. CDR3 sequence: CASSVEGQRSTDTQYF. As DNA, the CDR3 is TGTGCCAGCAGCGTGGAGGGACAGCGAAGCACAGATACGCAGTATTTT. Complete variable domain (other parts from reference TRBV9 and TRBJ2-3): DSGVTQTPKHLITATGQRVTLRCSPRSGDLSVYWYQQSLDQGLQFLIQYYNGEERAKGNILERFSAQQFPDLHSELNLSSLELGDSALYFCASSVEGQRSTDTQYFGPGTRLTVL.